The next 24 T cell receptor beta chains were all read from a single sample in a study of CD8 T cells in Susac syndrome. Roughly 0.45 to 1 ug RNA was reverse transcribed with random hexamers. TCRdb used MiXCR to reprocess the immunoSEQ multiplex PCR reads, holding one entry per CDR3 protein. This table holds roughly 190,000 distinct CDR3 sequences, nearly 97% found once. The material sequenced was CD4+ T cells from PBMCs. The receptors originated from a human donor with Susac syndrome.

There are a few counts of this clonotype. CDR3 nucleotides: TGTGCCTGGACTACGGGTAGCGGGGGGGTACAGACCCAGTACTTC. This codes for CAWTTGSGGVQTQYF. V and J are TRBV30 and TRBJ2-5; 11 positions match TRBD2. This CDR3 has 15 residues. Losses at the gene ends were 4 bases for V and 6 bases for J; bases not matched to a gene: 10. In germline, CDR1 is GTSNPN, CDR2 SVGIG (reference sequence).

V is TRBV24-1 and J is TRBJ2-2, with D unclear. The CDR3 totals 12 residues. CDR1 is KGHDR and CDR2 is SFDVKD in the germline V gene. Trimming removed 7 bases at V and 3 bases at J, with 5 bases between. CDR3 sequence reads: CATRGDTGELFF. The CDR3 coding sequence is TGTGCCACCAGAGGAGACACCGGGGAGCTGTTTTTT.

The chain has TRBV25-1 and TRBJ1-1; 7 nucleotides match TRBD1. Unmatched junction bases numbered 4, after V lost 7 bases and J lost 5 bases. Germline V gene sequence: CDR1 MGHDK, CDR2 SYGVNS. The CDR3 is 12 amino acids. As DNA, the CDR3 is TGTGCCAGCAAGCTGACAGGGACTGAAGCTTTCTTT. This sequence encodes CASKLTGTEAFF.

This clonotype was seen only once. The rearrangement joins TRBV12-5 to TRBJ1-4; weak D call: TRBD1 (5 bases). The V and J ends lost 7 bases and 0 bases respectively, with 9 bases between them. CDR3 length: 14 amino acids. Looked up from germline, CDR1 is LGHNT and CDR2 is FRNRAP. The CDR3 bases are TGTGCTAGTGCCCCGACAGCAACTAATGAAAAACTGTTTTTT. Translation gives CASAPTATNEKLFF.

The chain has TRBV3-1 and TRBJ2-1, with 9 bases fitting TRBD2. The junction had 6 bases not matched to a gene; V was cut back by 4 bases and J by 5 bases. Germline CDR1 LGHDT, CDR2 YNNKEL (reference sequence). This CDR3 region has 15 residues. CDR3 loop: CASSLRGGLHNEQFF. The CDR3 DNA sequence: TGTGCCAGCAGCCTGCGGGGGGGCCTGCACAATGAGCAGTTCTTC.

This clonotype has just one count. The genes are TRBV14 and TRBJ2-1; weak D call: TRBD2 (5 bases). There are 13 residues in the CDR3. The V end was cut by 4 bases, the J end by 8 bases, with 12 bases between. Per the germline V gene, CDR1 is SGHDN and CDR2 is FVKESK. In nucleotides, the CDR3 is TGTGCCAGCAGCCCCCACCTAGCCGATGAGCAGTTCTTC. The encoded protein is CASSPHLADEQFF.

The chain couples TRBV7-2 to TRBJ1-2; 7 bases are shared with TRBD1. Trimming removed 6 bases from V and 8 bases from J; junction bases left unmatched: 9. This CDR3 has 13 residues. Germline lookup yields CDR1 SGHTA and CDR2 FQGNSA. In DNA form, the CDR3 reads TGTGCCAGCAGGGCTGACAGGGTACAAGGCTACACCTTC. Translation gives CASRADRVQGYTF.

The V call is TRBV29-1, the J call TRBJ1-1, with 7 bases lining up with TRBD1. In germline, CDR1 is SQVTM, CDR2 ANQGSEA. The CDR3 has 12 residues. Trimming took 7 bases from V and 12 from J; bases not matched to a gene: 14. The chain's CDR3 is CSAQGQAVKTFF. The CDR3 coding sequence is TGCAGCGCTCAAGGACAGGCGGTGAAAACTTTCTTT.

J is TRBJ2-5 and V is TRBV5-4; D unclear. This CDR3 spans 14 amino acids. V lost 0 bases and J 5 bases, leaving 11 bases between the germline ends. Germline V gene data show CDR1 as SGHNT and CDR2 as YYREEE (reference sequence). Here the CDR3 DNA reads TGTGCCAGCAGCTTGGCCGGCCGGTGGGAGACCCAGTACTTC. Translation: CASSLAGRWETQYF. The variable domain in full, completed from reference TRBV5-4 and TRBJ2-5, reads ETGVTQSPTHLIKTRGQQVTLRCSSQSGHNTVSWYQQALGQGPQFIFQYYREEENGRGNFPPRFSGLQFPNYSSELNVNALELDDSALYLCASSLAGRWETQYFGPGTRLLVL.

V and J are TRBV9 and TRBJ2-2; 12 nucleotides align to TRBD2. Germline CDR1 and CDR2: SGDLS and YYNGEE. After removal of 10 bases from V and 6 bases from J, the junction contained 19 bases not matched to a gene. CDR3 length: 18 residues. CDR3 bases: TGTGCCCCCCGGCAAGACAATAGGACTAGCGGGATAGCCGGGGAGCTGTTTTTT. Translation: CAPRQDNRTSGIAGELFF.

The rearrangement joins TRBV30 to TRBJ1-1; 7 bases line up with TRBD1. There are 13 residues in the CDR3. Germline-derived CDR1 and CDR2 are GTSNPN and SVGIG (reference sequence). After removal of 7 bases from V and 3 bases from J, the junction contained 8 bases not matched to a gene. In DNA, the CDR3 is TGTGCCTCAACACCAACAGGGGACACTGAAGCTTTCTTT. It translates to CASTPTGDTEAFF.

This chain uses TRBV29-1 with TRBJ2-7, with D perhaps matching TRBD1 or TRBD2 (5 bases each). This CDR3 contains 14 residues. The germline gives CDR1 SQVTM, CDR2 ANQGSEA. Trimming pared 2 bases from V and 7 bases from J, leaving 18 bases between. CDR3 region: CSVEITGDAGEQYF. The CDR3 DNA reads as TGCAGCGTTGAAATAACCGGGGACGCAGGGGAGCAGTACTTC.

The chain is built from TRBV19 and TRBJ2-5; 9 nucleotides agree with TRBD2. The germline V gene encodes CDR1 LNHDA and CDR2 SQIVND (reference sequence). V shed 3 bases, J shed 1 base, and the junction held 3 bases outside the gene matches. This CDR3 has 15 amino acids. The CDR3 spells CASSIASGTQETQYF. The CDR3 DNA is TGTGCCAGTAGTATCGCTAGCGGGACCCAAGAGACCCAGTACTTC. The variable domain in full, completed from reference TRBV19 and TRBJ2-5, reads DGGITQSPKYLFRKEGQNVTLSCEQNLNHDAMYWYRQDPGQGLRLIYYSQIVNDFQKGDIAEGYSVSREKKESFPLTVTSAQKNPTAFYLCASSIASGTQETQYFGPGTRLLVL.

The J gene is TRBJ2-5, the V gene TRBV14; possible D gene TRBD2, 5 bases. Between the trimmed V and J ends, which lost 2 bases and 6 bases, there was a span of 13 bases. The CDR3 contains 14 residues. Germline V gene sequence: CDR1 SGHDN, CDR2 FVKESK. The CDR3 coding sequence is TGTGCCAGCAGCCAACTGGCTAGCACTCAGACCCAGTACTTC. It is translated as CASSQLASTQTQYF. The full variable domain, its missing parts supplied by reference TRBV14 and TRBJ2-5, is EAGVTQFPSHSVIEKGQTVTLRCDPISGHDNLYWYRRVMGKEIKFLLHFVKESKQDESGMPNNRFLAERTGGTYSTLKVQPAELEDSGVYFCASSQLASTQTQYFGPGTRLLVL.

The sample holds a few counts of this clonotype. The V call is TRBV14, the J call TRBJ2-3, with a tentative D call TRBD2 (6 bases). The CDR3 runs 17 residues. Trimming removed 0 bases from V and 0 bases from J, with 13 bases in between. The germline V gene encodes CDR1 SGHDN and CDR2 FVKESK. The CDR3 sequence: CASSQDSAGTSTDTQYF. The CDR3 DNA reads as TGTGCCAGCAGCCAAGATTCTGCGGGGACTAGCACAGATACGCAGTATTTT.

This rearrangement joins TRBV10-2 to TRBJ2-5, with D unclear. There are 13 residues in the CDR3. Germline-derived CDR1 and CDR2 are WSHSY and SAAADI. Trimming shortened V by 5 bases and J by 2 bases, and 9 bases separated the two germline ends. The DNA for the CDR3 is TGCGCCAGCAGTCCGGCTGGGCAAGAGACCCAGTACTTC. Amino acid sequence: CASSPAGQETQYF.

V and J are TRBV10-3 and TRBJ1-1; D is perhaps TRBD1 (5 bases). Trimming took off 3 bases at V and 1 base at J, with 9 bases between the two ends. This CDR3 spans 14 amino acids. Germline values: CDR1 ENHRY, CDR2 SYGVKD. DNA for the CDR3: TGTGCCATCAGTGATGGTCAGGGGAACACTGAAGCTTTCTTT. Translated: CAISDGQGNTEAFF.

This clonotype was observed once. The rearrangement joins TRBV7-2 to TRBJ2-5; TRBD2 aligns across 10 bases. V shed 4 bases, J shed 5 bases, and the junction held 4 bases outside the gene matches. The V gene's germline CDR1 is SGHTA and CDR2 FQGNSA. The CDR3 consists of 14 residues. CDR3 DNA sequence: TGTGCCAGCAGCTCCAGTAGCGGGGGGGAGACCCAGTACTTC. It yields the protein CASSSSSGGETQYF.

The gene calls are TRBV5-1 and TRBJ2-1, with D perhaps matching TRBD2 (6 bases). The V end lost 7 bases, the J end lost 7 bases, and 21 bases lay between the germline ends. The CDR3 has 15 residues. Germline V CDR1 and CDR2: SGHRS, YFSETQ. The CDR3 loop is CASSTAWGEGNEQFF. The CDR3 DNA follows: TGCGCCAGCTCGACGGCGTGGGGGGAAGGTAATGAGCAGTTCTTC.

The V and J genes are TRBV4-2 and TRBJ2-1, with D perhaps TRBD1 or TRBD2 (7 bases each). Trimming left V 1 base short and J 8 bases short, with 12 bases between. This CDR3 contains 14 residues. In germline, CDR1 is LGHNA, CDR2 YNFKEQ. The CDR3 loop is CASSQGQGGDEQFF. In DNA, the CDR3 is TGTGCCAGCAGCCAAGGACAGGGAGGGGATGAGCAGTTCTTC.

V and J are TRBV29-1 and TRBJ2-1; D gene unclear. From germline, CDR1 is SQVTM and CDR2 ANQGSEA. This CDR3 is 12 amino acids long. With 4 bases removed from V and 6 bases from J, the gap between germline ends came to 10 bases. The CDR3 region is CSVGMGGNEQFF. DNA of the CDR3: TGCAGCGTTGGGATGGGTGGCAATGAGCAGTTCTTC.

This clonotype was seen once. The CDR3 reads CASRGIYNEQFF. The CDR3 DNA reads TGTGCCAGCCGGGGGATCTACAATGAGCAGTTCTTC. V and J are TRBV27 and TRBJ2-1; D may be TRBD2 (6 bases). There are 12 residues in the CDR3. V was cut by 8 bases and J by 3 bases, with 8 bases left in between. Germline V gene sequence: CDR1 MNHEY, CDR2 SMNVEV (reference sequence).

The gene calls are TRBV20-1 and TRBJ2-3; D may correspond to TRBD1 or TRBD2 (5 bases each). The CDR3 totals 16 residues. V dropped 3 bases and J dropped 1 base, with 17 bases sitting between them. Germline V gives CDR1 DFQATT, CDR2 SNEGSKA (reference sequence). The CDR3 here is CSASLHGDPRTDTQYF. CDR3 nucleotides: TGCAGTGCTAGCCTCCATGGGGACCCCCGCACAGATACGCAGTATTTT.

The genes are TRBV7-3 and TRBJ1-5; possibly TRBD1 for D (5 bases). Germline V lookup: CDR1 SGHTA, CDR2 FQGTGA. The CDR3 is 14 residues long. The V end lost 10 bases, the J end lost 3 bases, and 16 bases lay between the germline ends. In DNA, the CDR3 is TGTGCCATCTCAAATCAGGGTAACAATCAGCCCCAGCATTTT. Its translation: CAISNQGNNQPQHF.